This T cell receptor beta chain is from a study of shared clonotypes between healthy human individuals. Generated by immunoSEQ multiplex PCR, the TCRdb table keeps only in-frame clones and is missing some. The repertoire holds approximately 640,000 clones, with 90% as singletons. Study-level points and caveats: Compared with memory subsets, naive subsets generally had larger estimated richness.

To note about this clone: What it binds is not known.

Deletions cut 4 bases from V and 4 bases from J, with 7 bases between. Germline V lookup: CDR1 SEHNR, CDR2 FQNEAQ (reference sequence). The CDR3 runs 12 residues. This sequence was found in a man younger than 35 in good health. Some clones in this sample may be carry-over from other donors' samples. Sequenced input: memory CD8+ T cells from PBMCs. This sample's subset: CD45RO+ cells pooled with CCR7-negative TemRA cells. The rearrangement joins TRBV7-9 to TRBJ1-1; D is unclear. CDR3 in DNA: TGTGCCAGCAGCTCCGCCATCACTGAAGCTTTCTTT. Protein: CASSSAITEAFF.